The next 19 T cell receptor beta chains were all read from a single sample in a study of T cell responses to AZD1222 COVID-19 vaccine. Clones were read by immunoSEQ multiplex PCR, and TCRdb kept only the in-frame ones, dropping some. The profile covers about 120,000 clones, with roughly 90% appearing a single time and 11% to 15% taken by the ten largest. The source material was peripheral blood, sampled on day 0 of AZD1222 vaccination. All receptors derive from an adult in good health.

The chain combines TRBV5-6 with TRBJ2-1; tentatively, D is TRBD1 (5 bases). The CDR3 is 12 residues long. Germline V gene lookup returns CDR1 SGHDT and CDR2 YYEEEE. The V gene lost 0 bases and the J gene lost 9 bases, with 7 bases spanning the gap. This CDR3 is CASSLEGVEQFF. CDR3 nucleotides: TGTGCCAGCAGCTTGGAAGGGGTTGAGCAGTTCTTC.

The V call is TRBV10-1, the J call TRBJ1-1; D is unresolved. Germline V gene data show CDR1 as WNHNN and CDR2 as SYGVQD (reference sequence). The CDR3 covers 13 residues. Trimming removed 2 bases at V and 2 bases at J, with 6 bases between. The CDR3 spells CASSEEGNTEAFF. DNA of the CDR3: TGCGCCAGCAGTGAGGAGGGAAACACTGAAGCTTTCTTT.

The chain joins TRBV27 to TRBJ1-2; a possible D gene is TRBD1 (6 bases). Germline assignment: CDR1 MNHEY and CDR2 SMNVEV (reference sequence). The V gene lost 7 bases and the J gene lost 3 bases, with 15 bases spanning the gap. The CDR3 contains 14 residues. CDR3 bases: TGTGCCAGCAAGAACAGGGTTGGCGACTATGGCTACACCTTC. Amino acids: CASKNRVGDYGYTF.

The chain uses TRBV5-6 and TRBJ2-7; 10 nucleotides align to TRBD2. Germline CDR1 SGHDT, CDR2 YYEEEE. The CDR3 is 16 amino acids. V shed 4 bases, J shed 3 bases, and the junction held 10 bases outside the gene matches. The CDR3 DNA is TGTGCCAGCAGCGAATCAGCGGGAGGGCCGATCTACGAGCAGTACTTC. Translating gives CASSESAGGPIYEQYF.

The chain combines TRBV3-1 (or the pseudogene TRBV3-2) with TRBJ1-2; D perhaps matches TRBD1 (5 bases). V shed 0 bases and J shed 5 bases, with 13 bases lying between them. Germline CDR1 is LGHDT and CDR2 is YNNKEL (reference sequence). This CDR3 is built from 15 residues. CDR3 sequence: CASSQEWDGRYGYTF. The CDR3 DNA follows: TGTGCCAGCAGCCAAGAATGGGACGGACGGTATGGCTACACCTTC.

V usage is TRBV5-6 and J usage is TRBJ1-4; possible D gene TRBD1, 5 bases. V was trimmed by 4 bases and J by 8 bases, leaving 18 bases between them. This CDR3 has 15 amino acids. Per germline, CDR1 SGHDT and CDR2 YYEEEE. As DNA, the CDR3 is TGTGCCAGCAGCACGCACCCCTCAGGGAGGGAAAAACTGTTTTTT. It codes for CASSTHPSGREKLFF.

The rearrangement links TRBV6-5 to TRBJ2-2, with D possibly TRBD1 on 5 matching bases. Germline V gene sequence: CDR1 MNHEY, CDR2 SVGAGI. This CDR3 is 13 amino acids long. V gave up 6 bases and J gave up 9 bases, with 14 bases separating them. CDR3 loop: CASSIDQGRELFF. The CDR3 nucleotides read TGTGCCAGCAGCATCGACCAGGGCCGGGAGCTGTTTTTT.

The chain joins TRBV9 to TRBJ2-2; D is unresolved. The CDR3 length is 14 residues. CDR1 and CDR2 (germline): SGDLS, YYNGEE. Trimming shortened V by 0 bases and J by 6 bases, and 9 bases separated the two germline ends. The CDR3 reads CASSVAAGPGELFF. CDR3 sequence (DNA): TGTGCCAGCAGCGTAGCCGCTGGACCCGGGGAGCTGTTTTTT.

The chain couples TRBV6-5 to TRBJ1-4; D unclear. The CDR3 consists of 15 residues. Germline V gene data show CDR1 as MNHEY and CDR2 as SVGAGI. V lost 0 bases and J lost 8, with 13 bases in between. CDR3 bases: TGTGCCAGCAGTTACTCTAGAAAGGTAGAGGAAAAACTGTTTTTT. Translated: CASSYSRKVEEKLFF.

The rearrangement joins TRBV11-3 to TRBJ1-1; weak D call: TRBD1 (5 bases). V was pared by 5 bases and J by 0 bases, with 10 bases between. The CDR3 length is 14 residues. Germline V gene lookup returns CDR1 SGHNT and CDR2 YENEEA. CDR3 sequence (DNA): TGTGCCAGCAGCCAGGGTGCGTTGAACACTGAAGCTTTCTTT. It is translated as CASSQGALNTEAFF.

The V call is TRBV24-1, the J call TRBJ2-7, with no clear D. Germline V gene lookup returns CDR1 KGHDR and CDR2 SFDVKD. The CDR3 is made up of 12 amino acids. The V and J ends lost 4 bases and 6 bases respectively, with 9 bases between them. The CDR3 nucleotides read TGTGCCACCAGTGACCCCGACACCGAGCAGTACTTC. Residues: CATSDPDTEQYF.

This clone has a handful of counts. The rearrangement links TRBV5-1 to TRBJ2-7; D could derive from TRBD1 or TRBD2 (6 bases each). The germline V gene has CDR1 SGHRS and CDR2 YFSETQ. V was pared by 4 bases and J by 4 bases, with 18 bases between. CDR3 size: 15 residues. CDR3 protein: CASSPRGDTPYEQYF. The CDR3 DNA follows: TGCGCCAGCAGCCCTAGGGGGGATACGCCGTACGAGCAGTACTTC.

The chain is built from TRBV19 and TRBJ2-3; perhaps TRBD2 as D (7 bases). This CDR3 contains 15 residues. With 4 bases removed from V and 4 bases from J, the gap between germline ends came to 15 bases. Germline lookup yields CDR1 LNHDA and CDR2 SQIVND (reference sequence). CDR3 amino acids: CASSSAQGGADTQYF. CDR3 bases: TGTGCCAGTAGTAGTGCACAGGGAGGGGCAGATACGCAGTATTTT. Complete variable domain (other parts from reference TRBV19 and TRBJ2-3): DGGITQSPKYLFRKEGQNVTLSCEQNLNHDAMYWYRQDPGQGLRLIYYSQIVNDFQKGDIAEGYSVSREKKESFPLTVTSAQKNPTAFYLCASSSAQGGADTQYFGPGTRLTVL.

The V and J genes are TRBV19 and TRBJ2-1, with 9 bases lining up with TRBD2. Germline V gene sequence: CDR1 LNHDA, CDR2 SQIVND (reference sequence). Germline trimming cut 4 bases from V and 6 bases from J; bases unmatched to any gene: 1. CDR3 size: 13 residues. CDR3 in amino acids: CASSTGLANEQFF. CDR3 nucleotide sequence: TGTGCCAGTAGTACGGGACTAGCCAATGAGCAGTTCTTC.

A single count supports this clone. The V gene is TRBV7-6, the J gene TRBJ2-1; 9 bases match TRBD2. The germline V gene has CDR1 SGHVS and CDR2 FNYEAQ. This CDR3 spans 16 amino acids. V was clipped by 1 base and J by 8 bases; unmatched bases: 9. CDR3 bases: TGTGCCAGCAGCTTAGAGGTTGGCGGGAGGGCGGATGAGCAGTTCTTC. This codes for CASSLEVGGRADEQFF.

Concerning this clone: A read error may produce the germline difference seen at one junction end. V gene TRBV7-6 combines with J gene TRBJ1-2; D ambiguous. Germline CDR1 and CDR2: SGHVS and FNYEAQ. This CDR3 region has 15 residues. The CDR3 DNA is TGTGCCAGCAGCGTAGTTCCAGACCAACCATATATGGGGTTATTC. Its protein product is CASSVVPDQPYMGLF.

The CDR3 sequence: CASSYSPGQGTEAFF. Here the CDR3 DNA reads TGTGCCAGCAGTTACTCCCCGGGGCAGGGCACTGAAGCTTTCTTT. V and J are TRBV6-2 or TRBV6-3 and TRBJ1-1; possibly TRBD1 for D (5 bases). The CDR3 runs 15 residues. V was trimmed by 0 bases and J by 4 bases, leaving 12 bases between them. CDR1 and CDR2 from the germline V gene are MNHEY and SVGEGT.

V usage is TRBV6-5 and J usage is TRBJ2-1, with 10 bases that match TRBD2. V was pared by 7 bases and J by 8 bases, with 8 bases of the junction left unmatched. The CDR3 runs to 14 residues. The germline gives CDR1 MNHEY, CDR2 SVGAGI. The CDR3 loop is CASTVLAGGDEQFF. The CDR3 nucleotides are TGTGCCAGCACCGTTTTAGCGGGGGGCGATGAGCAGTTCTTC.

Only one count was recorded for this clone. This chain joins TRBV3-1 (or the pseudogene TRBV3-2) and TRBJ1-2; tentatively, D is TRBD1 (6 bases). With 6 bases removed from V and 6 bases from J, the gap between germline ends came to 14 bases. The V gene's germline CDR1 is LGHDT and CDR2 YNNKEL (reference sequence). This CDR3 has 13 residues. CDR3 DNA sequence: TGTGCCAGCAGGCCCACAGGGTCGAATGGCTACACCTTC. This codes for CASRPTGSNGYTF.